The present T cell receptor beta chain was sequenced within a study of cytomegalovirus exposure and HLA in healthy donors. Study-wide background: The 130 or so validation repertoires, a later analysis reported, used the same platform as the roughly 730 repertoires from the first cohort.

Points from the study as a whole: Whilst most TCR sequences proved rare, a subset of public TCRs occurred across many donors. Specificity of a few CMV-associated chains for CMV antigens was verified in vitro.

The method was immunoSEQ multiplex PCR; TCRdb's version includes in-frame clones alone and lacks a portion of them. The sample consists of about 120,000 clones, roughly 87% of them appearing once. With respect to this clone: The antigen is not known.

Losses at the gene ends were 1 base for V and 6 bases for J; bases not matched to a gene: 3. CDR3 size: 15 residues. Germline-derived CDR1 and CDR2 are LNHNV and YYDKDF (reference sequence). The sequence came from a woman under 30 in good health and CMV-seronegative. Input material: PBMCs. The V and J genes are TRBV15 and TRBJ2-1; 10 positions agree with TRBD2. The CDR3: CATSRVGLAANEQFF. The CDR3 region has the DNA TGTGCCACCAGCAGAGTAGGACTAGCGGCCAATGAGCAGTTCTTC.